The clone carrying this TCR beta chain was observed once. The data were produced by immunoSEQ multiplex PCR, yet TCRdb's version contains in-frame clones alone and is incomplete. In the table there are roughly 10,000 clones, approximately 85% of which are singletons. With V trimmed by 3 bases and J by 6 bases, 7 bases remained unmatched. The CDR3 is 15 residues long. CDR1 is KGHSH, CDR2 LQKENI, per germline. This sample stems from a study of tumor T cells in aggressive B-cell lymphoma. The source of this sequence is an adult with diffuse large B cell lymphoma. The genes are TRBV18 and TRBJ2-4; TRBD1 matches at 8 bases. The specimen sequenced was tumor tissue. This CDR3 reads CASSPRDRGANIQYF. The DNA for the CDR3 is TGTGCCAGCTCACCCAGAGACAGGGGCGCAAACATTCAGTACTTC. The complete variable domain, with remaining parts taken from reference TRBV18 and TRBJ2-4, reads NAGVMQNPRHLVRRRGQEARLRCSPMKGHSHVYWYRQLPEEGLKFMVYLQKENIIDESGMPKERFSAEFPKEGPSILRIQQVVRGDSAAYFCASSPRDRGANIQYFGAGTRLSVL.